Listed below are T cell receptor beta chains from one sample, sequenced in a study of shared clonotypes between healthy human individuals. Profiling relied on immunoSEQ multiplex PCR, and the TCRdb table lists in-frame clones only, not all of them. The table records about 2.3 million clones, approximately 95% of them present only once. The sequencing sample was made of naive CD4+ T cells from PBMCs. The receptors shown here come from a man between 18 and 35 years old in good health. Some clones in this sample may be carry-over from other donors' samples. Both conserved end residues are part of each CDR3. The order of the fields is CDR3 protein, J gene, V gene.

CDR3aa: CAWSGTVNTEAFF
j_gene: TRBJ1-1
v_gene: TRBV30

CDR3aa: CASRPFSGMTSTDTQYF
j_gene: TRBJ2-3
v_gene: TRBV28

CDR3aa: CASSATVGKNIQYF
j_gene: TRBJ2-4
v_gene: TRBV2

CDR3aa: CASSEGLAVPGTQYF
j_gene: TRBJ2-3
v_gene: TRBV28

CDR3aa: CASSPRTGGLSHLGNTIYF
j_gene: TRBJ1-3
v_gene: TRBV9

CDR3aa: CAWSGVAGGPGDGHEQYF
j_gene: TRBJ2-7
v_gene: TRBV30

CDR3aa: CASSRTGGNYGYTF
j_gene: TRBJ1-2
v_gene: TRBV28

CDR3aa: CSVEMRRGTEAFF
j_gene: TRBJ1-1
v_gene: TRBV29-1

CDR3aa: CAISVGQASYEQYF
j_gene: TRBJ2-7
v_gene: TRBV10-3

CDR3aa: CASSLDHTPGVDEQYF
j_gene: TRBJ2-7
v_gene: TRBV7-8

CDR3aa: CASSPPGPYSYEQYF
j_gene: TRBJ2-7
v_gene: TRBV18

CDR3aa: CASSFGGRVGEQYF
j_gene: TRBJ2-7
v_gene: TRBV27

CDR3aa: CAIRGDWGTGELFF
j_gene: TRBJ2-2
v_gene: TRBV10-3

CDR3aa: CATSRGDRSTDTQYF
j_gene: TRBJ2-3
v_gene: TRBV15

CDR3aa: CASSSPGQRYEQYF
j_gene: TRBJ2-7
v_gene: TRBV6-6

CDR3aa: CASTRPRGGLREKLFF
j_gene: TRBJ1-4
v_gene: TRBV5-8